This T cell receptor beta chain was documented in a study of T cell responses to AZD1222 COVID-19 vaccine. Germline values: CDR1 SGHNT, CDR2 YYREEE (reference sequence). V dropped 5 bases and J dropped 5 bases, with 14 bases sitting between them. This CDR3 contains 13 residues. A note on this clone: Its antigen is unidentified.

Sequenced by immunoSEQ multiplex PCR; TCRdb stores in-frame clones only, minus some. The sample carries over 100,000 clones, just over 90% recorded once. Notes on the study in general: Repertoire sampling was restricted to post-peak T cell response timepoints.

This TCR came from an adult in good health. The chain links TRBV5-4 to TRBJ2-7; possibly TRBD1 for D (6 bases). The specimen was peripheral blood, collected on day 0 of AZD1222 vaccination. CDR3 sequence (DNA): TGTGCCAGCAGTCAACAGGGCGCCAACGAGCAGTACTTC. Encoded protein: CASSQQGANEQYF.